The next 20 T cell receptor beta chains were all read from a single sample in a study of cytomegalovirus exposure and HLA in healthy donors. It was with 60 Vbeta and 13 Jbeta primers that the PCR ran. This table comes from immunoSEQ multiplex PCR, and its TCRdb copy is limited to in-frame clones, with some not included. The sample includes about 170,000 clones, approximately 85% of them seen just once. The sample consisted of PBMCs. The receptors were gathered from a girl between 10 and 17 years old in good health and CMV-seropositive.

The chain links TRBV6-1 to TRBJ2-5, with a weak D call TRBD2 (6 bases). CDR3 length: 16 amino acids. The V gene lost 4 bases and the J gene lost 5 bases, with 20 bases spanning the gap. Germline lookup yields CDR1 MNHNS and CDR2 SASEGT. This CDR3 is CASSVGSGSLTETQYF. The CDR3 DNA sequence: TGTGCCAGCAGTGTAGGTAGCGGAAGCCTGACGGAGACCCAGTACTTC.

This clone was picked up one time. This chain links TRBV28 with TRBJ2-7; tentative D call: TRBD1 (6 bases). The length of the CDR3 is 14 residues. The V end lost 5 bases, the J end lost 7 bases, and 18 bases lay between the germline ends. Germline lookup yields CDR1 MDHEN and CDR2 SYDVKM. The CDR3 is CASSPRQAPLEQYF. For the CDR3, the DNA is TGTGCCAGCAGTCCGCGACAGGCCCCCCTGGAGCAGTACTTC.

This clone was seen just once. The chain joins TRBV15 to TRBJ2-2; D is uncertain. CDR3 length: 16 residues. Germline CDR1 and CDR2: LNHNV and YYDKDF (reference sequence). Trimming removed 1 base from V and 1 base from J, with 10 bases in between. CDR3 region: CATSRAPEENTGELFF. The CDR3 nucleotides are TGTGCCACCAGCAGAGCCCCAGAGGAGAACACCGGGGAGCTGTTTTTT. Combining the CDR3 with reference TRBV15 and TRBJ2-2 gives the whole variable domain DAMVIQNPRYQVTQFGKPVTLSCSQTLNHNVMYWYQQKSSQAPKLLFHYYDKDFNNEADTPDNFQSRRPNTSFCFLDIRSPGLGDTAMYLCATSRAPEENTGELFFGEGSRLTVL.

The chain carries TRBV10-1 and TRBJ1-1; TRBD1 is a possible D gene (5 bases). CDR1 and CDR2 from the germline V gene are WNHNN and SYGVQD (reference sequence). The CDR3 spans 14 residues. The V and J ends lost 5 bases and 3 bases respectively, with 13 bases between them. CDR3 in amino acids: CASSHTGSDTEAFF. The CDR3 nucleotides are TGCGCCAGCAGTCACACAGGTTCGGACACTGAAGCTTTCTTT.

The V and J genes are TRBV10-2 and TRBJ2-5; 11 nucleotides align to TRBD2. The CDR3 loop spans 16 amino acids. In germline, CDR1 is WSHSY, CDR2 SAAADI. J gave up 0 bases and V 4 bases, and 4 bases lay outside the gene matches. The CDR3 protein is CASSARLAGYQETQYF. For the CDR3, the DNA is TGCGCCAGCAGTGCTAGACTAGCGGGGTACCAAGAGACCCAGTACTTC.

This clone has more than one count but fewer than ten. The chain is built from TRBV9 and TRBJ2-1; possible D gene TRBD2, 6 bases. Trimming cost V 4 bases and J 0 bases, with 17 bases left between them. The CDR3 extends over 17 amino acids. Per germline, CDR1 SGDLS and CDR2 YYNGEE. The CDR3 coding sequence is TGTGCCAGCAGCACATTCTCTGCGGGGAGCTCCTACAATGAGCAGTTCTTC. Translating it yields CASSTFSAGSSYNEQFF.

The genes are TRBV5-4 and TRBJ2-7; tentative D call: TRBD1 (5 bases). The CDR3 length is 16 residues. The V gene's germline CDR1 is SGHNT and CDR2 YYREEE (reference sequence). V was shortened by 4 bases and J by 0 bases, with 17 bases between the two germline ends. The chain's CDR3 is CASSQGGQGPSYEQYF. CDR3 bases: TGTGCCAGCAGCCAAGGCGGCCAGGGTCCCTCCTACGAGCAGTACTTC.

Regarding this clone: Additional DNA sequences in this sample encode the identical CDR3. This rearrangement joins TRBV7-9 to TRBJ1-2; TRBD1 matches at 7 bases. The CDR3 loop spans 13 amino acids. Germline CDR1 SEHNR, CDR2 FQNEAQ (reference sequence). Germline trimming cut 1 base from V and 6 bases from J; bases unmatched to any gene: 2. This CDR3 reads CASSLGQGDGYTF. The CDR3 DNA sequence: TGTGCCAGCAGCTTAGGGCAGGGGGATGGCTACACCTTC.

V gene TRBV2 combines with J gene TRBJ1-5; D gene uncertain. Trimming removed 4 bases at V and 6 bases at J, with 7 bases between. This CDR3 comprises 12 residues. From germline, CDR1 is SNHLY and CDR2 FYNNEI. CDR3 coding DNA: TGTGCCAGCAGTGTGGAGGTTCAGCCCCAGCATTTT. Translated, it gives CASSVEVQPQHF.

The chain has TRBV6-5 and TRBJ1-1, with 7 bases lining up with TRBD1. Germline V gene data show CDR1 as MNHEY and CDR2 as SVGAGI. The CDR3 is 13 residues long. Trimming removed 7 bases from V and 2 bases from J; junction bases left unmatched: 4. The CDR3 DNA reads as TGTGCCAGCATTGGGACAGAAAACACTGAAGCTTTCTTT. Translated: CASIGTENTEAFF.

The rearrangement joins TRBV5-1 to TRBJ2-3, with TRBD2 matching 10 bases. Germline values: CDR1 SGHRS, CDR2 YFSETQ. After removal of 0 bases from V and 6 bases from J, the junction contained 10 bases not matched to a gene. The CDR3 runs to 17 residues. The CDR3 here is CASSLVTGAGGPDTQYF. In DNA form, the CDR3 reads TGCGCCAGCAGCTTGGTAACTGGAGCGGGGGGGCCGGATACGCAGTATTTT.

V usage is TRBV4-2 and J usage is TRBJ2-3; 9 bases line up with TRBD2. Per germline, CDR1 LGHNA and CDR2 YNFKEQ. V was pared by 0 bases and J by 3 bases, with 4 bases of the junction left unmatched. The CDR3 extends over 16 amino acids. CDR3 protein: CASSQEAGGKTDTQYF. CDR3 DNA: TGTGCCAGCAGCCAAGAGGCGGGGGGGAAAACAGATACGCAGTATTTT.

The rearrangement uses TRBV6-5 and TRBJ1-2; D gene ambiguous. The V and J ends lost 6 bases and 8 bases respectively, with 10 bases between them. From germline, CDR1 is MNHEY and CDR2 SVGAGI. The CDR3 is made up of 11 amino acids. The CDR3, as DNA: TGTGCCAGCAGCCCCTGGCAGGGCTACACCTTC. This sequence encodes CASSPWQGYTF.

The V gene is TRBV11-3, the J gene TRBJ1-1, with TRBD1 as a possible D gene (5 bases). With 8 bases removed from V and 5 bases from J, the gap between germline ends came to 18 bases. There are 14 residues in the CDR3. Germline V gene data show CDR1 as SGHNT and CDR2 as YENEEA. CDR3 sequence: CASFTGIGGTEAFF. As DNA, the CDR3 is TGTGCCAGCTTTACCGGGATTGGGGGGACTGAAGCTTTCTTT.

V usage is TRBV7-3 and J usage is TRBJ2-1; 11 bases align to TRBD2. The CDR3 has 16 amino acids. J was trimmed by 7 bases and V by 0 bases; bases with no gene match: 5. Germline CDR1 SGHTA, CDR2 FQGTGA. The CDR3 region has the DNA TGTGCCAGCAGCTTAACGTCTAGCGGGGGGAGGAATGAGCAGTTCTTC. Amino acids: CASSLTSSGGRNEQFF.

The rearrangement links TRBV5-1 to TRBJ1-1, with 7 bases that match TRBD1. This CDR3 comprises 15 residues. Trimming at V came to 3 bases and at J to 2 bases, leaving 7 bases not matched to a gene. The germline V gene has CDR1 SGHRS and CDR2 YFSETQ. The CDR3 DNA reads as TGCGCCAGCAGCTGGGGGACAGTCGCTAACACTGAAGCTTTCTTT. This sequence encodes CASSWGTVANTEAFF. Variable domain in full (rest from reference TRBV5-1 and TRBJ1-1): KAGVTQTPRYLIKTRGQQVTLSCSPISGHRSVSWYQQTPGQGLQFLFEYFSETQRNKGNFPGRFSGRQFSNSRSEMNVSTLELGDSALYLCASSWGTVANTEAFFGQGTRLTVV.

The rearrangement joins TRBV6-5 to TRBJ1-5; 8 bases line up with TRBD1. This CDR3 is 14 amino acids long. The V gene's germline CDR1 is MNHEY and CDR2 SVGAGI. V dropped 10 bases and J dropped 4; count of bases not matched to a gene: 9. The CDR3 loop is CATRQGWINQPQHF. Written as DNA, the CDR3 is TGTGCCACCAGACAGGGGTGGATAAATCAGCCCCAGCATTTT.

CDR3 sequence: CASSSSGGDTEAFF. As DNA, the CDR3 is TGTGCCAGCAGCTCTTCAGGGGGCGACACTGAAGCTTTCTTT. The rearrangement links TRBV7-9 to TRBJ1-1, with 8 bases that match TRBD1. The J segment lost 3 bases and the V segment lost 4 bases, leaving 4 bases of the junction unmatched. Germline V gives CDR1 SEHNR, CDR2 FQNEAQ (reference sequence). The CDR3 extends over 14 amino acids.

The V call is TRBV9, the J call TRBJ2-7; 7 nucleotides agree with TRBD2. With V trimmed by 4 bases and J by 0 bases, 7 bases remained unmatched. This CDR3 has 15 residues. The germline V gene encodes CDR1 SGDLS and CDR2 YYNGEE. The CDR3 loop is CASSLTGTNSYEQYF. The CDR3 DNA sequence: TGTGCCAGCAGCTTAACCGGGACTAACTCCTACGAGCAGTACTTC.

This clone was observed a handful of times. The chain uses TRBV6-6 and TRBJ2-7; D gene unclear. The CDR3 consists of 13 residues. V was shortened by 4 bases and J by 7 bases, with 14 bases between the two germline ends. CDR1 and CDR2 (germline): MNHNY, SVGAGI (reference sequence). This CDR3 reads CASSLPKREEQYF. The CDR3 coding sequence is TGTGCCAGCAGTTTACCCAAAAGAGAGGAGCAGTACTTC.